A selection of T cell receptor beta chains follows, all from one sample in a study of blood T cell repertoires in COVID-19. Assay: immunoSEQ multiplex PCR; the TCRdb copy retains only in-frame clones and omits some. The repertoire includes 230,000 or so clones, around 80% of them detected once, and just over 8.5% sits in the top ten. The sequenced sample consisted of peripheral blood. These receptors came from a man aged 35 to 55 with active or convalescent COVID-19. Each CDR3 is given with its conserved first and last residue. D genes are given only for firm matches. Expanded clones are given a class, and other clones once, few, many or no size at all.

v_call	clone_size	d_call	j_call	cdr3_aa	cdr3_nt
TRBV6-5	-	-	TRBJ2-1	CASSYSIQGHEQFF	TGTGCCAGCAGTTACTCGATCCAGGGTCATGAGCAGTTCTTC
TRBV29-1	-	TRBD2	TRBJ2-1	CSVERSGGAVEQFF	TGCAGCGTTGAGCGTAGCGGGGGGGCTGTTGAGCAGTTCTTC
TRBV2	-	TRBD2	TRBJ2-3	CASTGLAGMADTQYF	TGTGCCAGCACCGGACTAGCGGGGATGGCAGATACGCAGTATTTT
TRBV9	-	TRBD2	TRBJ2-3	CASSVRAGGTDTQYF	TGTGCCAGCAGCGTAAGGGCGGGGGGCACAGATACGCAGTATTTT
TRBV2	-	-	TRBJ2-7	CASTGQSYEQYF	TGTGCCAGCACCGGACAGTCCTACGAGCAGTACTTC
TRBV27	once	-	TRBJ2-7	CASSLKSGEQYF	TGTGCCAGCAGTTTAAAATCGGGCGAGCAGTACTTC
TRBV5-1	-	-	TRBJ2-2	CASSLFSVQGAGELFF	TGCGCCAGCAGCTTGTTCTCTGTGCAGGGCGCCGGGGAGCTGTTTTTT
TRBV6-1	-	-	TRBJ2-3	CASSENSARADTQYF	TGTGCCAGCAGTGAAAACTCTGCCAGGGCAGATACGCAGTATTTT
TRBV7-2	-	-	TRBJ1-1	CASSPDSIPGTEAFF	TGTGCCAGCAGCCCAGACAGCATCCCGGGCACTGAAGCTTTCTTT
TRBV11-1	-	-	TRBJ2-5	CASSPRFEKETQYF	TGTGCCAGCAGCCCCCGGTTCGAAAAAGAGACCCAGTACTTC
TRBV30	-	TRBD1	TRBJ1-5	CAWGTASVYQPQHF	TGTGCCTGGGGGACAGCATCCGTCTATCAGCCCCAGCATTTT
TRBV19	few	-	TRBJ2-2	CASSPQAGELFF	TGTGCCAGTAGTCCCCAAGCGGGGGAGCTGTTTTTT
TRBV7-2	-	-	TRBJ1-3	CASSTQTGNTIYF	TGTGCCAGCAGCACCCAGACAGGAAACACCATATATTTT
TRBV6-5	once	-	TRBJ1-4	CASSYSTGLDEKLFF	TGTGCCAGCAGTTACTCCACCGGGTTGGATGAAAAACTGTTTTTT
TRBV28	-	-	TRBJ2-7	CASSFSAYEQYF	TGTGCCAGCAGCTTCAGTGCCTACGAGCAGTACTTC
TRBV5-1	-	TRBD1	TRBJ2-3	CASSRGQDTDTQYF	TGCGCCAGCAGCCGAGGACAGGACACAGATACGCAGTATTTT
TRBV30	-	-	TRBJ1-4	CAWSVGMEGNEKLFF	TGTGCCTGGAGTGTAGGCATGGAGGGAAATGAAAAACTGTTTTTT
TRBV7-8	-	TRBD2	TRBJ2-1	CASSPRPAGGSYNEQFF	TGTGCCAGCAGCCCCAGACCTGCCGGGGGGTCCTACAATGAGCAGTTCTTC
TRBV29-1	-	TRBD2	TRBJ2-1	CSVRGLASHNEQFF	TGCAGCGTCCGCGGACTAGCTTCCCACAATGAGCAGTTCTTC
TRBV5-5	-	-	TRBJ2-7	CASSYPGSYEQYF	TGTGCCAGCAGCTATCCCGGGTCTTACGAGCAGTACTTC
TRBV6-1	-	TRBD2	TRBJ2-1	CASSERERSNEQFF	TGTGCCAGCAGTGAGCGGGAGAGGAGTAATGAGCAGTTCTTC
TRBV15	-	-	TRBJ1-1	CATSVWGGRAFF	TGTGCCACCAGCGTTTGGGGAGGGAGAGCTTTCTTT
TRBV7-2	-	TRBD2	TRBJ2-7	CASSLEPLAGGREQYF	TGTGCCAGCAGCTTAGAGCCACTAGCGGGGGGTCGGGAGCAGTACTTC
TRBV10-3	-	TRBD1	TRBJ2-2	CAIRVQGATGELFF	TGTGCCATCAGGGTACAGGGGGCGACCGGGGAGCTGTTTTTT
TRBV7-2	few	TRBD1	TRBJ1-2	CASSSQHTGGYGYTF	TGTGCCAGCAGCTCCCAACATACAGGGGGCTATGGCTACACCTTC
TRBV18	-	TRBD2	TRBJ2-1	CASSPPRGLASGNEQFF	TGTGCCAGCTCACCACCGCGAGGACTAGCTTCGGGCAATGAGCAGTTCTTC
TRBV7-9	many	-	TRBJ2-7	CASSPQFSYEQYF	TGTGCCAGCAGCCCCCAATTCTCCTACGAGCAGTACTTC
TRBV7-8	-	-	TRBJ1-2	CASSLSEGRWDGYTF	TGTGCCAGCAGCTTATCGGAGGGGCGGTGGGATGGCTACACCTTC
TRBV18	-	TRBD1	TRBJ1-5	CASSPPGQGGLNQPQHF	TGTGCCAGCTCACCCCCGGGACAGGGTGGACTTAATCAGCCCCAGCATTTT
TRBV7-9	once	-	TRBJ1-1	CASRSPGGIAEAFF	TGTGCCAGCAGGTCCCCGGGGGGAATAGCTGAAGCTTTCTTT
TRBV7-6	-	TRBD2	TRBJ2-1	CASSFGTSREQFF	TGTGCCAGCAGCTTCGGGACTAGTCGGGAGCAGTTCTTC
TRBV14	-	-	TRBJ1-2	CASSQTAPQGYHGYTF	TGTGCCAGCAGCCAAACGGCACCCCAGGGATACCATGGCTACACCTTC
TRBV7-3	-	TRBD1	TRBJ1-1	CASSLGTGNTEAFF	TGTGCCAGCAGCTTAGGGACAGGGAACACTGAAGCTTTCTTT